Each of the 18 T cell receptor beta chains below was sequenced from the same sample in a study of shared clonotypes between healthy human individuals. Profiling relied on immunoSEQ multiplex PCR, and the TCRdb table lists in-frame clones only, not all of them. The data show 400,000 to 600,000 clones, 95% to 97% seen once. Material for sequencing was naive CD4+ T cells sorted from blood. The subset here: CD45RA+ positively selected. These receptors were obtained from a woman in her 30s in good health.

The chain employs TRBV28 and TRBJ1-5; D not certain. The germline CDR1 and CDR2 sequences are MDHEN and SYDVKM. This CDR3 is built from 15 residues. Trimming removed 10 bases at V and 1 base at J, with 17 bases between. CDR3 region: CAINSGLGSNQPQHF. The CDR3 DNA is TGTGCCATTAATTCGGGGTTAGGCAGCAATCAGCCCCAGCATTTT. The full variable domain, its missing parts supplied by reference TRBV28 and TRBJ1-5, is DVKVTQSSRYLVKRTGEKVFLECVQDMDHENMFWYRQDPGLGLRLIYFSYDVKMKEKGDIPEGYSVSREKKERFSLILESASTNQTSMYLCAINSGLGSNQPQHFGDGTRLSIL.

The chain links TRBV7-2 to TRBJ1-5; D is unclear. The CDR3 contains 15 residues. Germline assignment: CDR1 SGHTA and CDR2 FQGNSA. V gave up 0 bases and J gave up 5 bases, with 11 bases separating them. CDR3 in amino acids: CASSLATGEYQPQHF. CDR3 in DNA: TGTGCCAGCAGCTTAGCGACCGGGGAATATCAGCCCCAGCATTTT.

CDR3 nucleotides: TGCGCCAGCAGCTTGGTTTCTAGCGGAGCCACAGATACGCAGTATTTT. Amino acid sequence: CASSLVSSGATDTQYF. V is TRBV5-1 and J is TRBJ2-3; the match to TRBD2 covers 7 bases. CDR1 and CDR2 from the germline V gene are SGHRS and YFSETQ. J lost 2 bases, V lost 0 bases, and 6 bases had no gene match. The CDR3 runs 16 residues.

This rearrangement joins TRBV4-1 to TRBJ2-7; 7 nucleotides match TRBD2. Germline V CDR1 and CDR2: MGHRA, YSYEKL. Trimming cost V 2 bases and J 7 bases; bases outside gene matches: 8. This CDR3 comprises 14 residues. The CDR3 spells CASSQTSAPGEQYF. CDR3 in DNA: TGCGCCAGCAGCCAAACTAGCGCCCCGGGGGAGCAGTACTTC.

This chain links TRBV5-4 with TRBJ2-7; TRBD2 matches at 10 bases. V trimming: 4 bases; J trimming: 5 bases; junction bases outside the gene matches: 3. Germline assignment: CDR1 SGHNT and CDR2 YYREEE (reference sequence). This CDR3 has 13 amino acids. CDR3: CASSKTSGHEQYF. CDR3 DNA: TGTGCCAGCAGCAAGACTAGCGGGCACGAGCAGTACTTC.

The chain has TRBV4-1 and TRBJ2-7, with 14 positions matching TRBD2. V lost 4 bases to trimming and J lost 2 bases; unmatched junction nucleotides: 4. The CDR3 extends over 16 amino acids. Germline V gives CDR1 MGHRA, CDR2 YSYEKL. The CDR3 sequence: CASSRRLAGGPYEQYF. CDR3 bases: TGCGCCAGCAGCCGTCGACTAGCGGGAGGGCCCTACGAGCAGTACTTC.

The gene calls are TRBV27 and TRBJ2-7, with D perhaps matching TRBD1 (6 bases). Germline CDR1 is MNHEY and CDR2 is SMNVEV (reference sequence). CDR3 length: 14 residues. Trimming removed 5 bases from V and 0 bases from J, with 11 bases in between. The CDR3 region is CASSRTDSSYEQYF. CDR3 nucleotides: TGTGCCAGCAGTCGAACGGACAGCTCCTACGAGCAGTACTTC.

The V and J genes are TRBV6-5 and TRBJ2-2; either TRBD1 or TRBD2 may supply D (5 bases each). The CDR3 consists of 15 residues. Trimming took off 2 bases at V and 2 bases at J, with 9 bases between the two ends. Germline V gene sequence: CDR1 MNHEY, CDR2 SVGAGI. As DNA, the CDR3 is TGTGCCAGCAGTTACGGGACCTTTAACACCGGGGAGCTGTTTTTT. As protein: CASSYGTFNTGELFF.

The chain recombines TRBV5-1 with TRBJ1-1, with 7 bases aligning to TRBD1. This CDR3 contains 14 residues. V gave up 8 bases and J gave up 3 bases; unmatched junction bases: 10. In germline, CDR1 is SGHRS, CDR2 YFSETQ. The CDR3 coding sequence is TGCGCCAGTTCCGACAGGGATTGGCACACTGAAGCTTTCTTT. Encoded protein: CASSDRDWHTEAFF.

This chain joins TRBV11-2 and TRBJ2-6; no firm D call. Germline CDR1 and CDR2: SGHAT and FQNNGV. The CDR3 is 17 amino acids. Trimming took off 0 bases at V and 3 bases at J, with 12 bases between the two ends. The CDR3 loop is CASSLDDGISGANVLTF. CDR3 bases: TGTGCCAGCAGCTTAGATGATGGTATCAGTGGGGCCAACGTCCTGACTTTC.

The chain couples TRBV19 to TRBJ2-2; D not resolved. This CDR3 comprises 14 residues. V lost 1 base to trimming and J lost 6 bases, with 9 bases between them. Germline CDR1 is LNHDA and CDR2 is SQIVND (reference sequence). CDR3 sequence (DNA): TGTGCCAGTAGTATAGGAGGTTTTGCCGGGGAGCTGTTTTTT. Its translation is CASSIGGFAGELFF.

The chain employs TRBV4-1 and TRBJ1-5; TRBD1 matches 9 bases. The CDR3 is made up of 17 amino acids. Germline assignment: CDR1 MGHRA and CDR2 YSYEKL. Trimming cost V 0 bases and J 4 bases; bases outside gene matches: 7. The CDR3 region is CASSQDWRQGVNQPQHF. The DNA of the CDR3 is TGCGCCAGCAGCCAAGATTGGAGACAGGGGGTTAATCAGCCCCAGCATTTT.

This chain links TRBV5-6 with TRBJ2-3; 10 bases are a match to TRBD2. Germline V lookup: CDR1 SGHDT, CDR2 YYEEEE. V was pared by 0 bases and J by 4 bases, with 2 bases of the junction left unmatched. The CDR3 is 15 amino acids. The CDR3 loop is CASSLAGTSADTQYF. CDR3 coding DNA: TGTGCCAGCAGCTTGGCCGGGACTAGCGCAGATACGCAGTATTTT.

J is TRBJ1-1 and V is TRBV27; a weak D match, TRBD1 (6 bases). CDR1 and CDR2 from the germline V gene are MNHEY and SMNVEV (reference sequence). The CDR3 has 17 amino acids. The V end lost 5 bases, the J end lost 4 bases, and 23 bases lay between the germline ends. The CDR3 spells CASSRIGGGPRGTEAFF. CDR3 nucleotides: TGTGCCAGCAGTCGCATTGGGGGGGGGCCAAGGGGCACTGAAGCTTTCTTT.

This chain uses TRBV5-1 with TRBJ2-1; TRBD1 matches at 11 bases. Germline V gives CDR1 SGHRS, CDR2 YFSETQ. There are 15 residues in the CDR3. Unmatched junction bases numbered 8, after V lost 3 bases and J lost 9 bases. The CDR3 DNA sequence: TGCGCCAGCAGCTCAACGGACAGGGGGCAGGTTGAGCAGTTCTTC. It encodes CASSSTDRGQVEQFF.

The chain joins TRBV6-5 to TRBJ2-1; 10 bases map to TRBD1. CDR3 length: 16 amino acids. Germline CDR1 and CDR2: MNHEY and SVGAGI. The V and J ends lost 0 bases and 7 bases, in that order; junction bases with no gene match: 6. DNA of the CDR3: TGTGCCAGCAGTTACTCAAGACAGGGGGCGAGGAATGAGCAGTTCTTC. It yields the protein CASSYSRQGARNEQFF.

This clone was detected once. The gene calls are TRBV28 and TRBJ2-1; no reliable D call. The CDR3 extends over 14 amino acids. CDR1 and CDR2 (germline): MDHEN, SYDVKM. Deletions cut 7 bases from V and 7 bases from J, with 17 bases between. The CDR3 DNA reads as TGTGCCAGCAACACGGACGGTTTTTGGAATGAGCAGTTCTTC. This translates into CASNTDGFWNEQFF.

The V and J genes are TRBV25-1 and TRBJ1-6; no firm D call. Germline V gene lookup returns CDR1 MGHDK and CDR2 SYGVNS. Trimming cost V 3 bases and J 0 bases, with 3 bases left between them. The CDR3 totals 14 residues. The CDR3 DNA sequence: TGTGCCAGCAGTGACGGCTCCTATAATTCACCCCTCCACTTT. This encodes CASSDGSYNSPLHF.